The source of this TCR beta chain is a study of B cell selection in AIRE deficiency. Conventional CD4 T cells were sorted as CD4+CD127+ cells. Study results and caveats: In TCRBV usage, CDR3 length and diversity, patient Tconv and Treg cells matched healthy donors.

Points on this clone: The antigen remains unidentified.

CDR1 SEHNR and CDR2 FQNEAQ come from the germline V gene (reference sequence). V shed 2 bases and J shed 8 bases, with 6 bases lying between them. This CDR3 has 11 residues. The data were produced by immunoSEQ multiplex PCR, yet TCRdb's version contains in-frame clones alone and is incomplete. The sample has 20,000 to 30,000 clones, about 96% seen once. This TCR came from a human donor with AIRE deficiency. Sequencing input: conventional CD4+ T cells sorted from PBMCs. The chain joins TRBV7-9 to TRBJ1-2; maybe TRBD1 (5 bases). The CDR3 is CASSLWDGYTF. For the CDR3, the DNA is TGTGCCAGCAGCTTATGGGACGGCTACACCTTC.